These 24 T cell receptor beta chains were sequenced from one sample in a study of blood T cell repertoires in COVID-19. Libraries were prepared by immunoSEQ multiplex PCR; TCRdb keeps only in-frame clonotypes and omits some of them. Here the sample spans about 62,000 clones, roughly 92% being singletons. The material sequenced was peripheral blood. The receptors here all came from a human donor in a cohort sampled during active COVID-19.

The CDR3 DNA is TGTGCCAGCAGTCCTCGGACAGCTGAAGCTTTCTTT. Its protein is CASSPRTAEAFF. The J gene is TRBJ1-1, the V gene TRBV12-3 or TRBV12-4, with D possibly being TRBD1 (6 bases). The CDR3 runs to 12 residues. The V gene lost 5 bases and the J gene lost 6 bases, with 10 bases spanning the gap.

The chain employs TRBV6-5 and TRBJ2-7, with unresolved D. The CDR3 length is 12 residues. Germline CDR1 and CDR2: MNHEY and SVGAGI. Trimming removed 5 bases from V and 6 bases from J, with 11 bases in between. The CDR3 sequence: CASSPQLGEQYF. The CDR3 bases are TGTGCCAGCAGTCCACAGTTGGGCGAGCAGTACTTC.

The rearrangement links TRBV20-1 to TRBJ2-7, with 10 bases lining up with TRBD2. This CDR3 has 14 residues. V dropped 3 bases and J dropped 2; count of bases not matched to a gene: 4. Germline values: CDR1 DFQATT, CDR2 SNEGSKA (reference sequence). In DNA form, the CDR3 reads TGCAGTGCTAGTAAGCGGGGGGGCCCCTACGAGCAGTACTTC. Its translation: CSASKRGGPYEQYF.

The chain couples TRBV3-1 (or the pseudogene TRBV3-2) to TRBJ2-3; no firm D call. The V end lost 6 bases, the J end lost 8 bases, and 9 bases lay between the germline ends. There are 11 residues in the CDR3. Germline V lookup: CDR1 LGHDT, CDR2 YNNKEL (reference sequence). CDR3 DNA: TGTGCCAGCAGTCTGCTCGGTACGCAGTATTTT. It yields the protein CASSLLGTQYF.

The chain has TRBV18 and TRBJ1-5; D perhaps matches TRBD1 (5 bases). CDR3 size: 13 residues. Germline lookup yields CDR1 KGHSH and CDR2 LQKENI. V lost 6 bases, J lost 6 bases, and 12 bases lay in between. CDR3 DNA: TGTGCCAGCTCGGGGGGGAATGTTCAGCCCCAGCATTTT. Residues: CASSGGNVQPQHF. Full variable domain (rest looked up from reference TRBV18 and TRBJ1-5): NAGVMQNPRHLVRRRGQEARLRCSPMKGHSHVYWYRQLPEEGLKFMVYLQKENIIDESGMPKERFSAEFPKEGPSILRIQQVVRGDSAAYFCASSGGNVQPQHFGDGTRLSIL.

The DNA for the CDR3 is TGTGCCAGCAGCGGGGGGGCGGTAGCCTACGAGCAGTACTTC. As protein: CASSGGAVAYEQYF. The rearrangement joins TRBV7-9 to TRBJ2-7, with D perhaps TRBD2 (7 bases). The CDR3 sequence is 14 residues long. CDR1 and CDR2 from the germline V gene are SEHNR and FQNEAQ (reference sequence). Between the trimmed V and J ends, which lost 5 bases and 2 bases, there was a span of 13 bases. The variable domain in full, with the rest retrieved from reference TRBV7-9 and TRBJ2-7, is DTGVSQNPRHKITKRGQNVTFRCDPISEHNRLYWYRQTLGQGPEFLTYFQNEAQLEKSRLLSDRFSAERPKGSFSTLEIQRTEQGDSAMYLCASSGGAVAYEQYFGPGTRLTVT.

The chain uses TRBV19 and TRBJ1-4; D ambiguous. The length of the CDR3 is 13 residues. The V gene lost 2 bases and the J gene lost 5 bases, with 6 bases spanning the gap. The germline V gene has CDR1 LNHDA and CDR2 SQIVND (reference sequence). DNA for the CDR3: TGTGCCAGTAGTATAATGCGGAATGAAAAACTGTTTTTT. Protein sequence: CASSIMRNEKLFF. The complete variable domain, with remaining parts taken from reference TRBV19 and TRBJ1-4, reads DGGITQSPKYLFRKEGQNVTLSCEQNLNHDAMYWYRQDPGQGLRLIYYSQIVNDFQKGDIAEGYSVSREKKESFPLTVTSAQKNPTAFYLCASSIMRNEKLFFGSGTQLSVL.

The CDR3 nucleotides are TGTGCCAGCAGCCAGGTTTGGGGCAGGCGATATAATTCACCCCTCCACTTT. Its translation is CASSQVWGRRYNSPLHF. The chain recombines TRBV3-1 (or the pseudogene TRBV3-2) with TRBJ1-6; maybe TRBD1 (5 bases). The CDR3 covers 17 residues. V shed 3 bases and J shed 4 bases, with 16 bases lying between them. Per germline, CDR1 LGHDT and CDR2 YNNKEL (reference sequence).

J is TRBJ2-1 and V is TRBV4-3, with 14 bases lining up with TRBD2. V lost 0 bases to trimming and J lost 6 bases; unmatched junction nucleotides: 4. CDR3 length: 17 amino acids. The germline gives CDR1 LGHNA, CDR2 YSLEER. This CDR3 reads CASSQDHGTSGSNEQFF. The DNA for the CDR3 is TGCGCCAGCAGCCAAGATCACGGGACTAGCGGGAGCAATGAGCAGTTCTTC.

This clone showed up just a few times. The chain is built from TRBV5-4 and TRBJ2-7; 8 bases line up with TRBD2. From germline, CDR1 is SGHNT and CDR2 YYREEE (reference sequence). This CDR3 spans 14 amino acids. V lost 2 bases to trimming and J lost 4 bases; unmatched junction nucleotides: 5. The CDR3 sequence: CASSFSGGRYEQYF. The CDR3 nucleotides are TGTGCCAGCAGCTTCAGCGGGGGTCGGTACGAGCAGTACTTC.

The CDR3 sequence: CATSGGTSGYEQYF. The CDR3 DNA is TGTGCCACCAGTGGCGGGACTAGCGGCTACGAGCAGTACTTC. The chain joins TRBV15 to TRBJ2-7; 11 nucleotides line up with TRBD2. The CDR3 is 14 amino acids. Germline values: CDR1 LNHNV, CDR2 YYDKDF (reference sequence). The junction had 4 bases not matched to a gene; V was cut back by 6 bases and J by 3 bases.

The gene calls are TRBV11-2 and TRBJ2-1, with 9 bases aligning to TRBD2. Germline V gives CDR1 SGHAT, CDR2 FQNNGV. V dropped 5 bases and J dropped 9; count of bases not matched to a gene: 14. The CDR3 has 16 residues. This chain's CDR3 is CASSISRTSALTEQFF. Written as DNA, the CDR3 is TGTGCCAGCAGCATAAGCCGGACTAGCGCACTTACTGAGCAGTTCTTC.

The chain is built from TRBV6-5 and TRBJ1-2; D is perhaps TRBD1 (5 bases). The CDR3 totals 13 residues. Germline V CDR1 and CDR2: MNHEY, SVGAGI. Trimming stripped 10 bases from V and 8 bases from J, with 20 bases between. This chain's CDR3 is CATSNGGSGGYTF. CDR3 DNA sequence: TGTGCCACCTCCAACGGGGGATCAGGGGGCTACACCTTC.

This sequence joins TRBV3-1 (or the pseudogene TRBV3-2) and TRBJ2-1; the match to TRBD2 covers 9 bases. Germline V lookup: CDR1 LGHDT, CDR2 YNNKEL (reference sequence). J was trimmed by 9 bases and V by 5 bases; bases with no gene match: 11. The CDR3 spans 15 residues. The CDR3 DNA sequence: TGTGCCAGCAGCGAAACGCCTAGCGGGGTGGGTGAGCAGTTCTTC. It codes for CASSETPSGVGEQFF.

V gene TRBV28 combines with J gene TRBJ1-1; perhaps TRBD1 as D (5 bases). CDR3 length: 14 amino acids. V shed 3 bases and J shed 5 bases, with 13 bases lying between them. From germline, CDR1 is MDHEN and CDR2 SYDVKM. The CDR3 region is CASSFQGFGTEAFF. CDR3 coding DNA: TGTGCCAGCAGTTTTCAGGGATTTGGGACTGAAGCTTTCTTT. Looking up the rest from reference TRBV28 and TRBJ1-1 gives the full variable domain: DVKVTQSSRYLVKRTGEKVFLECVQDMDHENMFWYRQDPGLGLRLIYFSYDVKMKEKGDIPEGYSVSREKKERFSLILESASTNQTSMYLCASSFQGFGTEAFFGQGTRLTVV.

The chain uses TRBV4-2 and TRBJ1-5; tentative D call: TRBD1 (5 bases). The V gene lost 0 bases and the J gene lost 2 bases, with 17 bases spanning the gap. There are 18 residues in the CDR3. The V gene's germline CDR1 is LGHNA and CDR2 YNFKEQ. CDR3 in amino acids: CASSQEFSGYYGNQPQHF. The CDR3 nucleotides are TGTGCCAGCAGCCAAGAGTTTTCAGGGTATTATGGCAATCAGCCCCAGCATTTT.

This chain links TRBV27 with TRBJ1-2; D is perhaps TRBD1 (6 bases). Germline lookup yields CDR1 MNHEY and CDR2 SMNVEV (reference sequence). Between the trimmed V and J ends, which lost 0 bases and 8 bases, there was a span of 13 bases. The CDR3 spans 14 residues. CDR3 coding DNA: TGTGCCAGCAGTTTATCTTGGGGGCAGGTCGGCTACACCTTC. Its translation is CASSLSWGQVGYTF.

This clone was seen a single time. V usage is TRBV5-1 and J usage is TRBJ2-1, with D perhaps matching TRBD1 (6 bases). Trimming removed 4 bases at V and 8 bases at J, with 19 bases between. CDR1 SGHRS and CDR2 YFSETQ come from the germline V gene. CDR3 length: 15 amino acids. The CDR3 is CASSLGGSSIDEQFF. The CDR3 DNA sequence: TGCGCCAGCAGCCTAGGGGGAAGTAGTATTGATGAGCAGTTCTTC.

The chain uses TRBV7-2 and TRBJ2-2; no definite D call. Trimming pared 2 bases from V and 0 bases from J, leaving 10 bases between. The CDR3 length is 16 residues. Germline values: CDR1 SGHTA, CDR2 FQGNSA. The CDR3 DNA sequence: TGTGCCAGCAGCTTACTGGGCACGACGAACACCGGGGAGCTGTTTTTT. It is translated as CASSLLGTTNTGELFF.

The chain employs TRBV10-1 and TRBJ1-2; D may be TRBD1 (5 bases). The germline CDR1 and CDR2 sequences are WNHNN and SYGVQD (reference sequence). The CDR3 length is 15 residues. V was trimmed by 0 bases and J by 4 bases, leaving 12 bases between them. This CDR3 reads CASSESGGNRYGYTF. CDR3 in DNA: TGCGCCAGCAGTGAGTCTGGGGGGAATCGCTATGGCTACACCTTC.

This clone has more than one count but fewer than ten. The chain carries TRBV14 and TRBJ2-1, with TRBD1 matching 7 bases. Germline V gene lookup returns CDR1 SGHDN and CDR2 FVKESK. J lost 6 bases, V lost 0 bases, and 11 bases had no gene match. The CDR3 totals 17 residues. CDR3: CASSQEIRDRGRNEQFF. CDR3 in DNA: TGTGCCAGCAGCCAAGAGATTAGGGACAGAGGGCGCAATGAGCAGTTCTTC.

The chain joins TRBV19 to TRBJ1-5, with D unresolved. The CDR3 runs to 18 residues. Germline CDR1 and CDR2: LNHDA and SQIVND (reference sequence). V shed 0 bases and J shed 0 bases, with 15 bases lying between them. Written as DNA, the CDR3 is TGTGCCAGTAGTATAGACCAGGCGAACCTATATAGCAATCAGCCCCAGCATTTT. This encodes CASSIDQANLYSNQPQHF.

The rearrangement uses TRBV27 and TRBJ2-7; 7 bases are a match to TRBD1. The CDR3 is made up of 14 amino acids. Trimming took 4 bases from V and 6 from J; bases not matched to a gene: 9. Germline V CDR1 and CDR2: MNHEY, SMNVEV (reference sequence). CDR3 residues: CASSSFLTGREQYF. The CDR3 DNA reads as TGTGCCAGCAGTTCTTTCTTGACAGGGCGCGAGCAGTACTTC.

In its sample, this clone was seen once. The V call is TRBV2, the J call TRBJ2-7, with D possibly matching TRBD1 (5 bases). Germline V gives CDR1 SNHLY, CDR2 FYNNEI. V was pared by 6 bases and J by 1 base, with 13 bases between. The CDR3 extends over 14 amino acids. The CDR3 loop reads CASSGFQGSYEQYF. For the CDR3, the DNA is TGTGCCAGCAGCGGATTCCAGGGATCCTACGAGCAGTACTTC.